This is a list of T cell receptor beta chains from one sample in a study of cytomegalovirus exposure and HLA in healthy donors. The protocol was immunoSEQ multiplex PCR, while the TCRdb copy is restricted to in-frame clones and leaves out a portion. Recorded for this sample: 60,000 to 85,000 clones. Sequencing was carried out using PBMCs. All receptors come from a man aged 50-59 years in good health and CMV-seropositive. The CDR3 runs from the conserved cysteine through the conserved F or W. The D gene is left open where the match is weak.

>.|TRBV18|TRBJ1-1
CASSPEDSFHTEAFF
TGTGCCAGCTCACCTGAGGACTCCTTCCACACTGAAGCTTTCTTT
>TRBD1|TRBV7-9|TRBJ1-4
CASSTPGGRGQMFF
TGTGCCAGCAGCACTCCAGGGGGCCGAGGGCAGATGTTTTTT
>TRBD1|TRBV6-6|TRBJ1-3
CASSAAKQGWGNTIYF
TGTGCCAGCAGTGCTGCTAAACAGGGGTGGGGAAACACCATATATTTT
>TRBD2|TRBV27|TRBJ2-2
CASSSLSGINTGELFF
TGTGCCAGCAGTTCCCTTAGCGGGATTAACACCGGGGAGCTGTTTTTT
>TRBD1|TRBV4-1|TRBJ2-2
CASSQSGQGTTTGELFF
TGCGCCAGCAGCCAATCCGGACAGGGAACGACCACCGGGGAGCTGTTTTTT
>TRBD1|TRBV30|TRBJ1-1
CAWSVRQGTEAFF
TGTGCCTGGAGTGTACGACAGGGAACTGAAGCTTTCTTT
>TRBD1|TRBV19|TRBJ2-1
CASRGTGISGEQFF
TGTGCCAGTAGGGGGACAGGTATATCCGGGGAGCAGTTCTTC
>.|TRBV19|TRBJ2-5
CASSIGALIGTQYF
TGTGCCAGTAGTATAGGTGCACTCATCGGGACCCAGTACTTC
>TRBD2|TRBV4-2|TRBJ2-5
CASSLGLAGVGETQYF
TGTGCCAGCAGCCTCGGACTAGCGGGGGTGGGGGAGACCCAGTACTTC
>TRBD1|TRBV6-1|TRBJ1-2
CASRGGGLDYGYTF
TGTGCCAGCAGAGGAGGGGGCTTGGACTATGGCTACACCTTC